Listed here is a single T cell receptor (beta chain). Its target is unknown. Germline V gene sequence: CDR1 MGHRA, CDR2 YSYEKL. The CDR3 is 17 amino acids. Germline trimming cut 2 bases from V and 0 bases from J; bases unmatched to any gene: 6. This sample is drawn from a study of T cells in Graves' hyperthyroidism and ophthalmopathy. Amplification targeted TCR beta CDR3 regions from RNA transcripts. HTBI primers were used for first-round RT-PCR of the TCR CDR3. In TCRdb, the multiplex PCR reads were re-called with MiXCR into one record per CDR3 protein. The sample includes under 300,000 distinct CDR3 sequences, roughly 22% of them seen just once. Study-wide findings and caveats: Most thyroid clonotypes expanded above 0.001 appeared in blood too. Ophthalmopathy onset followed model prediction by a median roughly six months.

Exclusion of patients followed from uncontrolled infection, other autoimmune disease, pregnancy or lactation. Orbital computed tomography and thyroid ultrasound, together with serum TRAb and thyroxine and clinical symptoms, were used for diagnoses. This receptor was obtained from a man in his thirties or forties with Graves' ophthalmopathy. What was sequenced was blood. The chain combines TRBV4-1 with TRBJ2-7; 11 bases fit TRBD2. CDR3: CASSQPWTSGRSYEQYF. Written as DNA, the CDR3 is TGCGCCAGCAGCCAACCTTGGACTAGCGGGCGCTCCTACGAGCAGTACTTC.